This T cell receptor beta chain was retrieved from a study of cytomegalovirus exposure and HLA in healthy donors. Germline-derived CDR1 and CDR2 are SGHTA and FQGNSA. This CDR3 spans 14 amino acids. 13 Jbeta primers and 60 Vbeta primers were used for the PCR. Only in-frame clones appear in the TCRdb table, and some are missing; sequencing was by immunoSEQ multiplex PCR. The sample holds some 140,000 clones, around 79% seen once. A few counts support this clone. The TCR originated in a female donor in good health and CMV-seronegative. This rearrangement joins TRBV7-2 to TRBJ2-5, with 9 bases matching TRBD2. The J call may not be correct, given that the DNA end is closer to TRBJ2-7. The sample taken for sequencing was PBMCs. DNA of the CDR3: TGTGCCAGCAGCTTCCCAGCGGGGGGTAACGAGCAGTACTTC. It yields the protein CASSFPAGGNEQYF.